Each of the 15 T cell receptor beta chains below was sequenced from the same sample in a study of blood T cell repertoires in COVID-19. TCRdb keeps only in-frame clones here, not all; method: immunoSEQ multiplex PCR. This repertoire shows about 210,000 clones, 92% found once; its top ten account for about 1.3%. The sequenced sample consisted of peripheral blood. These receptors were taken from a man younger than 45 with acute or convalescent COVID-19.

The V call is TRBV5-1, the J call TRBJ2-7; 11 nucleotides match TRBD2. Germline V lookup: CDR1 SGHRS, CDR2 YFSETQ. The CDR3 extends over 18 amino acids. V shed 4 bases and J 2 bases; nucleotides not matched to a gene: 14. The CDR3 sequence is CASSHLTSGALGAYEQYF. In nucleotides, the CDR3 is TGCGCCAGCAGCCATCTGACTAGCGGGGCCCTTGGGGCCTACGAGCAGTACTTC.

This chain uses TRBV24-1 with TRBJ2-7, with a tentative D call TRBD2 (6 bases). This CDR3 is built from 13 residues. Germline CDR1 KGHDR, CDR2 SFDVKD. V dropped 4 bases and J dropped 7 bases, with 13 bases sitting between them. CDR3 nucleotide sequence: TGTGCCACCAGTGACCGAGGGAGGATTGAGCAGTACTTC. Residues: CATSDRGRIEQYF.

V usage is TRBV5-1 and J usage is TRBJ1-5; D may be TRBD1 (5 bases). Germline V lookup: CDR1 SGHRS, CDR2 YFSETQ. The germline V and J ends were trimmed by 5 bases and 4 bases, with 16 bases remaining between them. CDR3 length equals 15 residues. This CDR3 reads CASSVESGGNQPQHF. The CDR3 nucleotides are TGCGCCAGCAGTGTGGAGTCGGGGGGAAATCAGCCCCAGCATTTT.

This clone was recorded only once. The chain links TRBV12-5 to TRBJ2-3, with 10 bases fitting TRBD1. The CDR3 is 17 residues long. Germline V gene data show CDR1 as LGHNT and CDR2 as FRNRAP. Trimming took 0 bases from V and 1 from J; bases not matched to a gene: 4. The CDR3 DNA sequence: TGTGCTAGTGGTTTGGTTCTGGGGACAGGGGGCACAGATACGCAGTATTTT. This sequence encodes CASGLVLGTGGTDTQYF. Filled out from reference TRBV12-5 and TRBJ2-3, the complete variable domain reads DARVTQTPRHKVTEMGQEVTMRCQPILGHNTVFWYRQTMMQGLELLAYFRNRAPLDDSGMPKDRFSAEMPDATLATLKIQPSEPRDSAVYFCASGLVLGTGGTDTQYFGPGTRLTVL.

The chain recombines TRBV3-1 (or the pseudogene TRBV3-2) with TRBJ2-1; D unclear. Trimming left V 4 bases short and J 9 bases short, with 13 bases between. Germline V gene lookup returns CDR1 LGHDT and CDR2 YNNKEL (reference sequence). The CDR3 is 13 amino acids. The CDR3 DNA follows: TGTGCCAGCAGCCGGCTAGAGGCAACTGAGCAGTTCTTC. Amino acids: CASSRLEATEQFF.

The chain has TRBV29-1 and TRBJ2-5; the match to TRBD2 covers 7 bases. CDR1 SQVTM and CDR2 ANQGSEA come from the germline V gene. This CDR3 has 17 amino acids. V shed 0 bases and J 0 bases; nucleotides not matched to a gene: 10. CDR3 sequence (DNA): TGCAGCGTTGAAGAGGTGCTAGCGGCCAAGTACCAAGAGACCCAGTACTTC. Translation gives CSVEEVLAAKYQETQYF. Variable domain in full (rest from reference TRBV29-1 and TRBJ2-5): SAVISQKPSRDICQRGTSLTIQCQVDSQVTMMFWYRQQPGQSLTLIATANQGSEATYESGFVIDKFPISRPNLTFSTLTVSNMSPEDSSIYLCSVEEVLAAKYQETQYFGPGTRLLVL.

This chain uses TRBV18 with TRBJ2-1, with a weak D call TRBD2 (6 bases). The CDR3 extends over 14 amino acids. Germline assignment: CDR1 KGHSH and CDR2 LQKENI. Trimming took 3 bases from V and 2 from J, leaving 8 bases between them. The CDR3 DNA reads TGTGCCAGCTCACCCGCGGGACCCTACAATGAGCAGTTCTTC. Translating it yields CASSPAGPYNEQFF.

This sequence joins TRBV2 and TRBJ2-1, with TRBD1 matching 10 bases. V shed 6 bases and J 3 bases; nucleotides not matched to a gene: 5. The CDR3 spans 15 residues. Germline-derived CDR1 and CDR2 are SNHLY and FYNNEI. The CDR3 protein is CASRSGTGDYNEQFF. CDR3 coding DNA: TGTGCCAGCAGATCCGGGACAGGGGACTACAATGAGCAGTTCTTC.

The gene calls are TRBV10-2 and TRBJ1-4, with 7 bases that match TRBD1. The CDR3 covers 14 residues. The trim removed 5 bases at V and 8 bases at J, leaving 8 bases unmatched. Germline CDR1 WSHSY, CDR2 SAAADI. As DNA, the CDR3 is TGCGCCAGCAGTAGTGCAGGGGGTGGAGAAAAACTGTTTTTT. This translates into CASSSAGGGEKLFF.

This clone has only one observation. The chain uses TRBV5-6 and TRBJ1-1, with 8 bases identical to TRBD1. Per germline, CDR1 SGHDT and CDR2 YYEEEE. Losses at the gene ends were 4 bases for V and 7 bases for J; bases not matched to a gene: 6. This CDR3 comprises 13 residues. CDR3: CASSRSDRVEAFF. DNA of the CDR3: TGTGCCAGCAGCAGATCGGACAGGGTTGAAGCTTTCTTT. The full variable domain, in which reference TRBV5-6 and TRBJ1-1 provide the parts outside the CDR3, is DAGVTQSPTHLIKTRGQQVTLRCSPKSGHDTVSWYQQALGQGPQFIFQYYEEEERQRGNFPDRFSGHQFPNYSSELNVNALLLGDSALYLCASSRSDRVEAFFGQGTRLTVV.

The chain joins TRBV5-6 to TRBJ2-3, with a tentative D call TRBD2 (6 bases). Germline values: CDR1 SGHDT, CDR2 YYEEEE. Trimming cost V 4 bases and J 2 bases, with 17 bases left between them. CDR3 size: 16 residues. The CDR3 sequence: CASSRDSGAATDTQYF. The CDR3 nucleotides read TGTGCCAGCAGCCGTGATAGCGGCGCAGCCACAGATACGCAGTATTTT.

CDR3 nucleotides: TGTGCCAGCAGCTTAGTCGTGGGCCAAGCTTTCTTT. It encodes CASSLVVGQAFF. The chain links TRBV11-2 to TRBJ1-1, with unresolved D. Per germline, CDR1 SGHAT and CDR2 FQNNGV. Trimming removed 1 base from V and 9 bases from J, with 9 bases in between. The CDR3 spans 12 residues.

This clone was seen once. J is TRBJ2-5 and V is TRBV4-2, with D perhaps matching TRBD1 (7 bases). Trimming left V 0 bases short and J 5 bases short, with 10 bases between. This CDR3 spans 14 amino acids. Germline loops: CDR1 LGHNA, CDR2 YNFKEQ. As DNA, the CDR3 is TGTGCCAGCAGCCAAGACAGGGGGGACGAGACCCAGTACTTC. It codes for CASSQDRGDETQYF.

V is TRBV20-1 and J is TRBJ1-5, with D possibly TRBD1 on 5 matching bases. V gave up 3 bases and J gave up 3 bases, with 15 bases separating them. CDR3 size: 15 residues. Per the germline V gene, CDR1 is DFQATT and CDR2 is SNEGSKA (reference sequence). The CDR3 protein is CSASNPTATNQPQHF. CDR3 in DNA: TGCAGTGCTAGTAACCCGACAGCGACCAATCAGCCCCAGCATTTT.

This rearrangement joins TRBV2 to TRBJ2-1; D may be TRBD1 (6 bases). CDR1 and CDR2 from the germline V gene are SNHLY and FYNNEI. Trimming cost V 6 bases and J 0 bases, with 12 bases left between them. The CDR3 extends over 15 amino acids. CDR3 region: CASRPDRSSYNEQFF. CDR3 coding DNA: TGTGCCAGCAGACCCGACAGGAGCTCCTACAATGAGCAGTTCTTC.